One sample yielded the 6 T cell receptor beta chains listed below, sequenced in a study of T cell changes during pregnancy in multiple sclerosis. Measured with immunoSEQ multiplex PCR; TCRdb has only the in-frame clones, and not every one. The repertoire has over 50,000 clones, 93% of them found once; the top ten carry around 1.9%. This material consisted of peripheral blood, taken in the second trimester of pregnancy. The receptors come from a female donor with multiple sclerosis, enrolled in a pregnancy study.

This clone was seen a handful of times. This sequence joins TRBV2 and TRBJ1-1, with 8 bases identical to TRBD1. This CDR3 has 13 residues. The V segment lost 7 bases and the J segment 4 bases; nucleotides outside the gene matches: 5. Germline V lookup: CDR1 SNHLY, CDR2 FYNNEI. CDR3 sequence reads: CASISQGATEAFF. The CDR3 DNA reads TGTGCCAGCATTTCTCAGGGGGCCACTGAAGCTTTCTTT.

The chain is built from TRBV5-1 and TRBJ2-7, with 7 bases aligning to TRBD1. The junction had 7 bases not matched to a gene; V was cut back by 3 bases and J by 7 bases. The length of the CDR3 is 13 residues. CDR1 is SGHRS and CDR2 is YFSETQ in the germline V gene. CDR3 residues: CASSYDREWEQYF. The CDR3 bases are TGCGCCAGCAGCTATGACAGGGAGTGGGAGCAGTACTTC.

The chain recombines TRBV5-1 with TRBJ2-2; 9 bases align to TRBD2. The V segment lost 4 bases and the J segment 7 bases; nucleotides outside the gene matches: 11. The germline CDR1 and CDR2 sequences are SGHRS and YFSETQ. The CDR3 spans 16 residues. CDR3 in amino acids: CASSPLLAGSGGELFF. The CDR3 nucleotides are TGCGCCAGCAGCCCCCTTCTAGCGGGATCGGGCGGGGAGCTGTTTTTT. Full variable domain (outside the CDR3, taken from reference TRBV5-1 and TRBJ2-2): KAGVTQTPRYLIKTRGQQVTLSCSPISGHRSVSWYQQTPGQGLQFLFEYFSETQRNKGNFPGRFSGRQFSNSRSEMNVSTLELGDSALYLCASSPLLAGSGGELFFGEGSRLTVL.

This rearrangement joins TRBV2 to TRBJ2-7; unclear D gene. The V gene's germline CDR1 is SNHLY and CDR2 FYNNEI. The CDR3 loop spans 13 amino acids. Trimming cost V 4 bases and J 0 bases, with 7 bases left between them. The CDR3: CASSVEYSYEQYF. Here the CDR3 DNA reads TGTGCCAGCAGTGTAGAGTACTCCTACGAGCAGTACTTC.

The chain combines TRBV9 with TRBJ2-5; D is unresolved. V lost 1 base to trimming and J lost 4 bases, with 8 bases between them. The germline CDR1 and CDR2 sequences are SGDLS and YYNGEE. The CDR3 length is 13 residues. The CDR3 here is CASSVTARETQYF. The CDR3 region has the DNA TGTGCCAGCAGCGTAACCGCCAGAGAGACCCAGTACTTC.

V is TRBV2 and J is TRBJ2-1; D is ambiguous. The CDR3 has 11 amino acids. V shed 7 bases and J shed 9 bases, with 10 bases lying between them. The germline V gene encodes CDR1 SNHLY and CDR2 FYNNEI. This chain's CDR3 is CASTLIAEQFF. As DNA, the CDR3 is TGTGCCAGCACTCTCATAGCTGAGCAGTTCTTC.